One and the same sample provided the 3 T cell receptor beta chains below, sequenced in a study of T-cell reconstitution after alpha-beta-depleted transplantation in children. Using unique molecular identifiers, the investigators prepared the TCRbeta library. TCRdb recomputed calls from the PCR reads with MiXCR, one row per CDR3 protein. This table has some 600,000 distinct CDR3 sequences, approximately 13% appearing once. The starting material was PBMCs, mostly from graft donor cells, obtained 360 days after TCRalphabeta/CD19-depleted stem cell transplant. The receptors were gathered from a male patient younger than 18 who had a stem cell transplant for acute myeloid leukemia, so the T cells may come from the graft donor.

The sample holds a few counts of this clonotype. The J gene is TRBJ2-1, the V gene TRBV11-2; no definite D call. Germline CDR1 SGHAT, CDR2 FQNNGV. The V end lost 1 base, the J end lost 0 bases, and 7 bases lay between the germline ends. The CDR3 covers 15 residues. CDR3 sequence reads: CASSLGTISYNEQFF. The CDR3 DNA is TGTGCCAGCAGCTTAGGGACCATCTCCTACAATGAGCAGTTCTTC.

This clonotype has a handful of counts. The V gene is TRBV6-5, the J gene TRBJ2-7; D is ambiguous. This CDR3 spans 17 amino acids. Per germline, CDR1 MNHEY and CDR2 SVGAGI. V lost 0 bases and J lost 3, with 18 bases in between. CDR3 sequence: CASSYSTGQAGVYEQYF. CDR3 coding DNA: TGTGCCAGCAGTTACTCTACCGGGCAGGCCGGCGTCTACGAGCAGTACTTC.

This clonotype was recorded a few times. The rearrangement uses TRBV20-1 and TRBJ1-4; D might be TRBD1 (5 bases). This CDR3 is 13 amino acids long. The V end lost 6 bases, the J end lost 2 bases, and 10 bases lay between the germline ends. Germline V gene lookup returns CDR1 DFQATT and CDR2 SNEGSKA (reference sequence). The CDR3 spells CSAAGTTNEKLFF. The CDR3 DNA sequence: TGCAGTGCGGCCGGGACTACTAATGAAAAACTGTTTTTT.